Each of the 2 T cell receptor beta chains below was sequenced from the same sample in a study of T cell repertoires in cytomegalovirus infection. These receptors lack a known antigen. TCRdb fed the reads into MiXCR, producing one record per CDR3 protein. The profile shows 900,000 to 950,000 distinct CDR3 sequences, roughly 30% of them singletons. This sample comprised cultured CD8+ T cells from PBMCs, obtained from culture after CMV antigen stimulation. These TCRs come from a human donor in good health (CMV status not recorded). Some clones in this sample may be carry-over from other donors' samples.

Ten or more counts support this clonotype. The V call is TRBV4-1, the J call TRBJ1-2, with TRBD1 matching over 10 bases. V was pared by 4 bases and J by 4 bases, with 6 bases of the junction left unmatched. Per germline, CDR1 MGHRA and CDR2 YSYEKL. This CDR3 is built from 15 residues. CDR3: CASSPTGGGTYGYTF. DNA of the CDR3: TGCGCCAGCAGCCCGACAGGGGGCGGAACCTATGGCTACACCTTC.

This clonotype was detected a few times. The chain recombines TRBV7-2 with TRBJ2-3, with 7 bases identical to TRBD2. This CDR3 is 14 amino acids long. V lost 3 bases, J lost 8 bases, and 8 bases stayed unmatched. Germline V gene sequence: CDR1 SGHTA, CDR2 FQGNSA. CDR3 in DNA: TGTGCCAGCAGCTTTACTAGCGCGGTCGTTACGCAGTATTTT. Protein: CASSFTSAVVTQYF.